Following are 18 T cell receptor beta chains from one sample sequenced in a study of T cell repertoires in cytomegalovirus infection. TCRdb re-derived calls from the reads in MiXCR, one entry per CDR3 protein. The data show 150,000 to 200,000 distinct CDR3 sequences, about 21% seen once. Material for sequencing was PBMCs. The receptors shown here come from a human donor in good health (CMV status not recorded). Some clones in this sample may be carry-over from other donors' samples.

This chain connects TRBV6-1 to TRBJ2-7; 7 bases map to TRBD1. Germline V CDR1 and CDR2: MNHNS, SASEGT. This CDR3 is built from 16 residues. V was pared by 8 bases and J by 0 bases, with 13 bases of the junction left unmatched. The CDR3 reads CASLEQGKGISYEQYF. CDR3 in DNA: TGTGCCAGCCTAGAACAGGGGAAGGGAATCTCCTACGAGCAGTACTTC.

This clonotype has just a few counts. J is TRBJ2-7 and V is TRBV5-6; D is undetermined. Germline values: CDR1 SGHDT, CDR2 YYEEEE. This CDR3 spans 14 amino acids. The V end was cut by 1 base, the J end by 2 bases, with 10 bases between. CDR3 loop: CASSLITLPYEQYF. CDR3 DNA: TGTGCCAGCAGCTTGATCACGTTGCCCTACGAGCAGTACTTC.

As for this clonotype: This could be a read error, since a much larger clone is one nucleotide away. This chain joins TRBV7-2 and TRBJ2-7; TRBD1 matches 7 bases. The CDR3 runs to 15 residues. With V trimmed by 1 base and J by 5 bases, 8 bases remained unmatched. The germline CDR1 and CDR2 sequences are SGHTA and FQGNSA. The CDR3 is CASSLDATGTDEQYF. CDR3 nucleotide sequence: TGTGCCAGCAGCTTAGACGCGACAGGGACCGACGAGCAGTACTTC.

This clonotype was detected many times. The chain carries TRBV7-9 and TRBJ2-3, with 7 bases lining up with TRBD1. CDR3 length: 13 residues. Unmatched junction bases numbered 3, after V lost 5 bases and J lost 4 bases. Germline V lookup: CDR1 SEHNR, CDR2 FQNEAQ (reference sequence). The CDR3 DNA follows: TGTGCCAGCAGCCCGACAGGGCCAGATACGCAGTATTTT. This codes for CASSPTGPDTQYF.

The genes are TRBV19 and TRBJ2-1; 10 bases are shared with TRBD1. CDR1 and CDR2 (germline): LNHDA, SQIVND (reference sequence). The CDR3 has 21 amino acids. The junction had 17 bases not matched to a gene; V was cut back by 3 bases and J by 0 bases. The CDR3 DNA reads TGTGCCAGTAGTATTGGTAGACAGGGGGCGAGGGCGATTTCCTCCTACAATGAGCAGTTCTTC. This encodes CASSIGRQGARAISSYNEQFF.

This clonotype appeared many times. The gene calls are TRBV11-3 and TRBJ1-1, with D possibly matching TRBD1 (5 bases). Germline V gives CDR1 SGHNT, CDR2 YENEEA. CDR3 size: 18 residues. Trimming took 3 bases from V and 0 from J, leaving 20 bases between them. For the CDR3, the DNA is TGTGCCAGCAGCTTCCCGGGGGGGGACGTGGTGATGAACACTGAAGCTTTCTTT. Encoded protein: CASSFPGGDVVMNTEAFF.

CDR3 sequence: CASSGIGLARNEQFF. The CDR3 DNA reads as TGTGCCAGCAGCGGGATCGGGCTAGCGAGGAATGAGCAGTTCTTC. V is TRBV7-9 and J is TRBJ2-1, with a weak D call TRBD2 (6 bases). This CDR3 is 15 amino acids long. Germline CDR1 and CDR2: SEHNR and FQNEAQ (reference sequence). V lost 5 bases, J lost 7 bases, and 18 bases lay in between.

This clonotype was observed at least ten times. The chain is built from TRBV2 and TRBJ2-7; no clear D gene. V lost 7 bases to trimming and J lost 0 bases, with 16 bases between them. The length of the CDR3 is 15 residues. Germline V gene sequence: CDR1 SNHLY, CDR2 FYNNEI. The CDR3 DNA reads as TGTGCCAGCAAAGAGGAACCACACTCCTCCTACGAGCAGTACTTC. This codes for CASKEEPHSSYEQYF. The variable domain in full, with the rest retrieved from reference TRBV2 and TRBJ2-7, is EPEVTQTPSHQVTQMGQEVILRCVPISNHLYFYWYRQILGQKVEFLVSFYNNEISEKSEIFDDQFSVERPDGSNFTLKIRSTKLEDSAMYFCASKEEPHSSYEQYFGPGTRLTVT.

This clonotype was detected ten times or more. The rearrangement joins TRBV10-3 to TRBJ1-1; D is undetermined. CDR3 length: 13 amino acids. From germline, CDR1 is ENHRY and CDR2 SYGVKD. The V gene lost 6 bases and the J gene lost 0 bases, with 8 bases spanning the gap. This CDR3 reads CAIRADMNTEAFF. The CDR3 DNA follows: TGTGCCATCAGGGCAGACATGAACACTGAAGCTTTCTTT.

There are many counts of this clonotype. This sequence joins TRBV12-3 or TRBV12-4 and TRBJ2-3; D perhaps matches TRBD2 (5 bases). CDR3 length equals 14 residues. The V gene lost 3 bases and the J gene lost 2 bases, with 9 bases spanning the gap. The CDR3 coding sequence is TGTGCCAGCAGTTTTACCGGGGTCACAGATACGCAGTATTTT. It is translated as CASSFTGVTDTQYF.

This clonotype was picked up a small number of times. This rearrangement joins TRBV3-1 to TRBJ1-2; 7 nucleotides align to TRBD1. The CDR3 consists of 13 residues. CDR1 is LGHDT and CDR2 is YNNKEL in the germline V gene (reference sequence). V was clipped by 4 bases and J by 7 bases; unmatched bases: 6. The CDR3 sequence is CASSRQGTSGYTF. DNA for the CDR3: TGTGCCAGCAGCCGACAGGGAACCAGTGGCTACACCTTC. Supplemented by reference TRBV3-1 and TRBJ1-2, the full variable domain reads DTAVSQTPKYLVTQMGNDKSIKCEQNLGHDTMYWYKQDSKKFLKIMFSYNNKELIINETVPNRFSPKSPDKAHLNLHINSLELGDSAVYFCASSRQGTSGYTFGSGTRLTVV.

For this clonotype: A much larger clone differs from this one at a single base, so this may be a read error. The CDR3 DNA sequence: TGTGCCAGCAGTCCCGGGGGCAATCAGCCCCAGCATTTT. This gives the protein CASSPGGNQPQHF. The genes are TRBV12-3 or TRBV12-4 and TRBJ1-5; unclear D gene. This CDR3 contains 13 residues. V was clipped by 5 bases and J by 2 bases, with 7 bases between them.

About this clonotype itself: With a much larger clone just one base away, this may be a read error. The chain links TRBV11-3 to TRBJ2-6, with a weak D call TRBD1 (6 bases). The CDR3 runs to 17 residues. Germline V gene sequence: CDR1 SGHNT, CDR2 YENEEA. CDR3 in DNA: TGTGCCAGCAGCTTAGGGCCACGGACAGCTGGGGCCAACGTCCTGGCTTTC. Its protein product is CASSLGPRTAGANVLAF.

J is TRBJ2-7 and V is TRBV6-2 or TRBV6-3; no reliable D call. This CDR3 is built from 11 residues. V dropped 6 bases and J dropped 6 bases, with 9 bases sitting between them. CDR1 and CDR2 (germline): MNHEY, SVGEGT. CDR3 in amino acids: CASRLLGEQYF. In DNA form, the CDR3 reads TGTGCCAGCAGGCTACTGGGCGAGCAGTACTTC.

The V gene is TRBV25-1, the J gene TRBJ1-1; D call uncertain. CDR1 and CDR2 (germline): MGHDK, SYGVNS. Trimming took off 2 bases at V and 4 bases at J, with 20 bases between the two ends. This CDR3 contains 17 residues. The CDR3 loop is CASSEPRGREAGTEAFF. The CDR3, as DNA: TGTGCCAGCAGTGAACCGAGAGGTCGAGAAGCTGGCACTGAAGCTTTCTTT. Combining the CDR3 with reference TRBV25-1 and TRBJ1-1 gives the whole variable domain EADIYQTPRYLVIGTGKKITLECSQTMGHDKMYWYQQDPGMELHLIHYSYGVNSTEKGDLSSESTVSRIRTEHFPLTLESARPSHTSQYLCASSEPRGREAGTEAFFGQGTRLTVV.

The V call is TRBV7-8, the J call TRBJ1-5; D is possibly TRBD1 (5 bases). Germline-derived CDR1 and CDR2 are SGHVS and FQNEAQ. The CDR3 is made up of 13 amino acids. The V and J ends lost 5 bases and 5 bases respectively, with 10 bases between them. The chain's CDR3 is CASSDGTHQPQHF. In DNA form, the CDR3 reads TGTGCCAGCAGCGACGGGACTCATCAGCCCCAGCATTTT. Using reference TRBV7-8 and TRBJ1-5 for the parts outside the CDR3, the full variable domain is GAGVSQSPRYKVAKRGQDVALRCDPISGHVSLFWYQQALGQGPEFLTYFQNEAQLDKSGLPSDRFFAERPEGSVSTLKIQRTQQEDSAVYLCASSDGTHQPQHFGDGTRLSIL.

This clonotype was found a few times. The rearrangement joins TRBV4-1 to TRBJ1-5; 10 bases match TRBD1. This CDR3 spans 16 amino acids. CDR1 and CDR2 (germline): MGHRA, YSYEKL. J was trimmed by 6 bases and V by 4 bases; bases with no gene match: 9. The CDR3 reads CASSPTLDRGLQPQHF. The DNA for the CDR3 is TGCGCCAGCAGCCCAACTCTAGACAGGGGGCTTCAGCCCCAGCATTTT.

J is TRBJ1-1 and V is TRBV19; 7 bases map to TRBD1. Germline V gene lookup returns CDR1 LNHDA and CDR2 SQIVND (reference sequence). The CDR3 runs to 16 residues. The V segment lost 6 bases and the J segment 0 bases; nucleotides outside the gene matches: 10. CDR3 protein: CASRKDATGVNTEAFF. CDR3 DNA: TGTGCCAGTAGGAAGGACGCTACAGGGGTGAACACTGAAGCTTTCTTT.